Following are 31 T cell receptor beta chains from one sample sequenced in a study of shared clonotypes between healthy human individuals. The data were produced by immunoSEQ multiplex PCR, yet TCRdb's version contains in-frame clones alone and is incomplete. Of around 690,000 clones listed, 90% were seen once; the top ten hold about 33%. The source material was memory CD8+ T cells from PBMCs. Subset meaning: CD45RO+ cells pooled with CCR7-negative TemRA cells. All receptors derive from a man aged 18 to 29 in good health. Some clones in this sample may be carry-over from other donors' samples.

This chain links TRBV7-6 with TRBJ2-7; D is unclear. The CDR3 loop spans 15 amino acids. Deletions cut 5 bases from V and 2 bases from J, with 16 bases between. The V gene's germline CDR1 is SGHVS and CDR2 FNYEAQ. CDR3 residues: CASSPRGTITYEQYF. The DNA for the CDR3 is TGTGCCAGCAGCCCGCGCGGCACCATAACCTACGAGCAGTACTTC.

This clone appeared once. The chain recombines TRBV5-6 with TRBJ2-3; no clear D gene. V was cut by 2 bases and J by 4 bases, with 11 bases left in between. CDR1 and CDR2 (germline): SGHDT, YYEEEE. The CDR3 totals 14 residues. The CDR3 region is CASSFLPSADTQYF. DNA of the CDR3: TGTGCCAGCAGCTTTTTGCCGTCCGCAGATACGCAGTATTTT.

The chain combines TRBV19 with TRBJ2-7, with TRBD1 as a possible D gene (5 bases). Germline lookup yields CDR1 LNHDA and CDR2 SQIVND (reference sequence). The CDR3 runs 14 residues. The V and J ends lost 3 bases and 4 bases respectively, with 13 bases between them. The CDR3 is CASSIYAGMYEQYF. The DNA for the CDR3 is TGTGCCAGTAGTATTTACGCAGGGATGTACGAGCAGTACTTC.

This clone was counted once. The V and J genes are TRBV18 and TRBJ1-2; perhaps TRBD1 as D (5 bases). The germline gives CDR1 KGHSH, CDR2 LQKENI. Trimming cost V 2 bases and J 2 bases, with 12 bases left between them. This CDR3 is built from 15 residues. CDR3 amino acids: CASSPGAGHNYGYTF. CDR3 bases: TGTGCCAGCTCACCAGGGGCAGGGCACAACTATGGCTACACCTTC.

The chain uses TRBV7-2 and TRBJ1-5, with 11 bases identical to TRBD1. Per the germline V gene, CDR1 is SGHTA and CDR2 is FQGNSA. The trim removed 0 bases at V and 6 bases at J, leaving 7 bases unmatched. This CDR3 comprises 17 residues. CDR3 residues: CASSLASRDRGVQPQHF. CDR3 nucleotides: TGTGCCAGCAGCTTAGCTTCGCGGGACAGGGGGGTTCAGCCCCAGCATTTT.

The chain joins TRBV28 to TRBJ1-3, with unresolved D. This CDR3 contains 14 residues. Deletions cut 6 bases from V and 0 bases from J, with 9 bases between. Germline CDR1 MDHEN, CDR2 SYDVKM. The CDR3 protein is CASRGSSSGNTIYF. CDR3 DNA: TGTGCCAGCAGAGGTTCCAGCTCTGGAAACACCATATATTTT.

The chain is built from TRBV7-9 and TRBJ1-2; TRBD1 aligns across 8 bases. The J segment lost 4 bases and the V segment lost 7 bases, leaving 8 bases of the junction unmatched. Germline CDR1 is SEHNR and CDR2 is FQNEAQ (reference sequence). This CDR3 spans 14 amino acids. The DNA for the CDR3 is TGTGCCAGCACCTCACCTGGACAGGGCTATGGCTACACCTTC. This codes for CASTSPGQGYGYTF.

The chain employs TRBV9 and TRBJ1-2; no clear D gene. Trimming removed 3 bases at V and 6 bases at J, with 15 bases between. Germline CDR1 SGDLS, CDR2 YYNGEE. The length of the CDR3 is 14 residues. The CDR3 loop reads CASSDSDVSHGYTF. As DNA, the CDR3 is TGTGCCAGCAGCGACTCGGATGTCTCCCATGGCTACACCTTC. Looking up the rest from reference TRBV9 and TRBJ1-2 gives the full variable domain: DSGVTQTPKHLITATGQRVTLRCSPRSGDLSVYWYQQSLDQGLQFLIQYYNGEERAKGNILERFSAQQFPDLHSELNLSSLELGDSALYFCASSDSDVSHGYTFGSGTRLTVV.

The rearrangement joins TRBV5-1 to TRBJ1-2; maybe TRBD1 (5 bases). Germline-derived CDR1 and CDR2 are SGHRS and YFSETQ. The CDR3 spans 17 residues. V lost 2 bases to trimming and J lost 2 bases, with 19 bases between them. CDR3: CASSLRGSDTRNYGYTF. CDR3 sequence (DNA): TGCGCCAGCAGCTTAAGGGGCTCGGACACCAGAAACTATGGCTACACCTTC.

This chain connects TRBV27 to TRBJ2-7; 16 positions agree with TRBD2. V was pared by 2 bases and J by 4 bases, with 5 bases of the junction left unmatched. CDR3 length equals 17 residues. From germline, CDR1 is MNHEY and CDR2 SMNVEV (reference sequence). The CDR3 is CASSLGTSGRGVYEQYF. The CDR3 DNA reads TGTGCCAGCAGTTTAGGGACTAGCGGGAGGGGCGTTTACGAGCAGTACTTC.

J is TRBJ2-7 and V is TRBV7-9; 10 nucleotides match TRBD1. V shed 4 bases, J shed 5 bases, and the junction held 5 bases outside the gene matches. The CDR3 loop spans 14 amino acids. Germline lookup yields CDR1 SEHNR and CDR2 FQNEAQ (reference sequence). CDR3 bases: TGTGCCAGCAGCTCCCGGGACAGGGGCAACGAGCAGTACTTC. Protein sequence: CASSSRDRGNEQYF.

The chain combines TRBV11-3 with TRBJ2-5; D remains unclear. CDR3 length equals 15 residues. CDR1 is SGHNT and CDR2 is YENEEA in the germline V gene. V was shortened by 5 bases and J by 3 bases, with 16 bases between the two germline ends. CDR3 sequence: CASSPSSGAEETQYF. The CDR3 bases are TGTGCCAGCAGCCCCAGTTCTGGCGCGGAAGAGACCCAGTACTTC.

The chain has TRBV6-5 and TRBJ2-5; D remains unclear. The V gene's germline CDR1 is MNHEY and CDR2 SVGAGI. The CDR3 extends over 12 amino acids. V was cut by 6 bases and J by 5 bases, with 10 bases left in between. The CDR3 coding sequence is TGTGCCAGCAGCCCCCGATCCGAGACCCAGTACTTC. Its protein product is CASSPRSETQYF.

This clone was seen more than once but under ten times. The V and J genes are TRBV7-9 and TRBJ1-2; 10 nucleotides agree with TRBD1. Germline loops: CDR1 SEHNR, CDR2 FQNEAQ (reference sequence). V shed 5 bases and J 4 bases; nucleotides not matched to a gene: 7. This CDR3 contains 15 residues. The CDR3 region has the DNA TGTGCCAGCAGCCTGGACAGGGGGGCCTCCTATGGCTACACCTTC. It codes for CASSLDRGASYGYTF. Supplemented by reference TRBV7-9 and TRBJ1-2, the full variable domain reads DTGVSQNPRHKITKRGQNVTFRCDPISEHNRLYWYRQTLGQGPEFLTYFQNEAQLEKSRLLSDRFSAERPKGSFSTLEIQRTEQGDSAMYLCASSLDRGASYGYTFGSGTRLTVV.

CDR3 DNA sequence: TGTGCCAGCAGTTTATTTTACAATGAGCAGTTCTTC. Its protein is CASSLFYNEQFF. The chain has TRBV28 and TRBJ2-1, with unresolved D. CDR1 and CDR2 from the germline V gene are MDHEN and SYDVKM. Trimming took off 1 base at V and 4 bases at J, with 2 bases between the two ends. The CDR3 runs to 12 residues.

This clone was seen a single time. The chain combines TRBV13 with TRBJ2-5; D possibly corresponds to TRBD1 (7 bases). V gave up 5 bases and J gave up 3 bases, with 13 bases separating them. The CDR3 has 14 amino acids. CDR1 PRHDT and CDR2 FYEKMQ come from the germline V gene (reference sequence). The CDR3 sequence is CASSAGGGKETQYF. CDR3 sequence (DNA): TGTGCCAGCAGCGCAGGGGGAGGAAAAGAGACCCAGTACTTC.

J is TRBJ1-3 and V is TRBV11-2; D is perhaps TRBD1 (5 bases). The germline V and J ends were trimmed by 3 bases and 2 bases, with 23 bases remaining between them. The CDR3 is 19 residues long. From germline, CDR1 is SGHAT and CDR2 FQNNGV. CDR3 DNA: TGTGCCAGCAGCTTGTATCGGGCAGGGCCTCACATAACTGGAAACACCATATATTTT. This sequence encodes CASSLYRAGPHITGNTIYF.

The rearrangement links TRBV7-8 to TRBJ1-5; TRBD1 agrees at 7 bases. V trimming: 4 bases; J trimming: 6 bases; junction bases outside the gene matches: 6. CDR1 and CDR2 (germline): SGHVS, FQNEAQ. CDR3 length: 14 amino acids. CDR3 bases: TGTGCCAGCAGCTCCGACAGGGTTAGTCAGCCCCAGCATTTT. Translated, it gives CASSSDRVSQPQHF.

This chain joins TRBV27 and TRBJ2-7; the match to TRBD2 covers 9 bases. Germline V gives CDR1 MNHEY, CDR2 SMNVEV (reference sequence). The V gene end was trimmed by 5 bases and the J gene end by 2 bases; junction bases not matched to a gene: 4. The CDR3 has 14 residues. CDR3 residues: CASSLAGSTYEQYF. The CDR3 nucleotides read TGTGCCAGCAGTCTAGCGGGATCGACCTACGAGCAGTACTTC.

This clone was detected only once. The rearrangement links TRBV7-9 to TRBJ2-3, with 11 bases fitting TRBD2. The trim removed 1 base at V and 4 bases at J, leaving 7 bases unmatched. Germline V gene data show CDR1 as SEHNR and CDR2 as FQNEAQ (reference sequence). The CDR3 runs to 17 residues. The CDR3 protein is CASSLGWTSGFSDTQYF. In DNA form, the CDR3 reads TGTGCCAGCAGCTTAGGTTGGACTAGCGGGTTCTCAGATACGCAGTATTTT.

The rearrangement uses TRBV15 and TRBJ1-5; 7 bases line up with TRBD1. This CDR3 region has 17 residues. V trimming: 5 bases; J trimming: 3 bases; junction bases outside the gene matches: 13. Per germline, CDR1 LNHNV and CDR2 YYDKDF (reference sequence). The CDR3 DNA reads as TGTGCCACCAGCCGGATCCCAGGGGGAGAGAACAATCAGCCCCAGCATTTT. It encodes CATSRIPGGENNQPQHF.

This chain links TRBV28 with TRBJ2-7; D perhaps matches TRBD1 (6 bases). CDR1 is MDHEN, CDR2 SYDVKM, per germline. The V and J ends lost 7 bases and 4 bases respectively, with 14 bases between them. The CDR3 spans 13 residues. The CDR3 reads CASMQTGVYEQYF. CDR3 bases: TGTGCCAGCATGCAGACAGGTGTGTACGAGCAGTACTTC.

The chain has TRBV7-8 and TRBJ2-3; perhaps TRBD1 as D (5 bases). The V end was cut by 3 bases, the J end by 2 bases, with 21 bases between. This CDR3 contains 18 residues. Germline CDR1 is SGHVS and CDR2 is FQNEAQ. CDR3 sequence: CASSFPWAGPATTDTQYF. For the CDR3, the DNA is TGTGCCAGCAGCTTTCCGTGGGCAGGGCCGGCTACCACAGATACGCAGTATTTT.

This chain links TRBV7-6 with TRBJ2-3; D call uncertain. This CDR3 spans 15 amino acids. In germline, CDR1 is SGHVS, CDR2 FNYEAQ. V lost 2 bases, J lost 0 bases, and 9 bases lay in between. The CDR3 spells CASSLLSASTDTQYF. The CDR3 nucleotides read TGTGCCAGCAGCTTATTAAGTGCTAGCACAGATACGCAGTATTTT.

The chain recombines TRBV28 with TRBJ2-5, with TRBD2 identical over 7 bases. The germline V gene has CDR1 MDHEN and CDR2 SYDVKM. V lost 4 bases and J lost 2; bases outside the gene matches: 7. There are 15 residues in the CDR3. The CDR3 here is CASSYGTIPQETQYF. The CDR3 DNA reads TGTGCCAGCAGTTACGGGACTATCCCGCAAGAGACCCAGTACTTC.

This chain uses TRBV7-8 with TRBJ2-5; the D call may be TRBD1 or TRBD2 (5 bases each). CDR3 length equals 18 residues. With 5 bases removed from V and 2 bases from J, the gap between germline ends came to 24 bases. Germline CDR1 and CDR2: SGHVS and FQNEAQ. CDR3 sequence (DNA): TGTGCCAGCAGCCCGACCTGGAGGCCAGGGCGGTTACAAGAGACCCAGTACTTC. This sequence encodes CASSPTWRPGRLQETQYF.

V gene TRBV7-2 combines with J gene TRBJ2-7; 11 nucleotides agree with TRBD2. Germline assignment: CDR1 SGHTA and CDR2 FQGNSA. The CDR3 contains 16 residues. V trimming: 3 bases; J trimming: 6 bases; junction bases outside the gene matches: 10. The CDR3 nucleotides read TGTGCCAGCAGCTTCCCGCTAGCGGGAGGCTTAGCCGAGCAGTACTTC. Translation: CASSFPLAGGLAEQYF.

The chain links TRBV9 to TRBJ1-2; D remains unclear. Germline V gene data show CDR1 as SGDLS and CDR2 as YYNGEE. Trimming left V 6 bases short and J 7 bases short, with 13 bases between. The CDR3 totals 12 residues. The CDR3 DNA reads as TGTGCCAGCACCTCCGCAGTGCGTGGCTACACCTTC. Amino acids: CASTSAVRGYTF.

The chain combines TRBV19 with TRBJ2-3; 7 nucleotides line up with TRBD1. This CDR3 has 13 residues. The trim removed 5 bases at V and 4 bases at J, leaving 3 bases unmatched. Germline CDR1 and CDR2: LNHDA and SQIVND (reference sequence). This chain's CDR3 is CASSDRAADTQYF. The CDR3 coding sequence is TGTGCCAGTAGTGACAGGGCGGCAGATACGCAGTATTTT.

This rearrangement joins TRBV18 to TRBJ2-5; 10 nucleotides align to TRBD2. Per the germline V gene, CDR1 is KGHSH and CDR2 is LQKENI. The V gene end was trimmed by 0 bases and the J gene end by 4 bases; junction bases not matched to a gene: 5. CDR3 length: 16 residues. Here the CDR3 reads CASSPPVGLARETQYF. CDR3 bases: TGTGCCAGCTCACCACCGGTGGGACTAGCGCGAGAGACCCAGTACTTC.

The genes are TRBV11-1 and TRBJ2-7; no firm D call. Germline V lookup: CDR1 SGHAT, CDR2 FQDESV (reference sequence). Trimming removed 4 bases from V and 0 bases from J, with 16 bases in between. The CDR3 has 16 residues. CDR3 coding DNA: TGTGCCAGCAGCTCGCCCCGGGCCGCGAGCTCCTACGAGCAGTACTTC. This sequence encodes CASSSPRAASSYEQYF.